A single sample is the source of the 7 T cell receptor beta chains below, sequenced in a study of read filtering for tumor transcriptome and immune sequencing. This library used roughly 0.4 ug RNA and molecular barcoded adaptors spanning alpha/delta and beta/gamma chains. TCRdb re-called the reads with MiXCR, one entry per CDR3 protein. The table includes over 7,500 distinct CDR3 sequences, approximately 15% detected once. The sequenced material came from a population of CD138-negative cells sorted from bone marrow. These TCRs come from a donor aged 40 or older with multiple myeloma.

This clonotype appeared once. This may come from a read error, since a much larger clone is one base off. The rearrangement uses TRBV24-1 and TRBJ2-3; TRBD1 matches 10 bases. The DNA end favors TRBJ1-5, so the J call may be wrong. Germline V gene sequence: CDR1 KGHDR, CDR2 SFDVKD. The CDR3 extends over 15 amino acids. The CDR3, as DNA: TGTGCCACCAGTGATCGACAGGGGGCAGAGGATACGCAGCATTTT. It is translated as CATSDRQGAEDTQHF.

This clonotype was counted at least ten times. This chain connects TRBV4-2 to TRBJ1-1; the D gene is possibly TRBD1 (5 bases). V dropped 0 bases and J dropped 2 bases, with 7 bases sitting between them. CDR3 length: 14 amino acids. The V gene's germline CDR1 is LGHNA and CDR2 YNFKEQ. The CDR3 sequence is CASSQDRDNTEAFF. The DNA for the CDR3 is TGTGCCAGCAGCCAAGACAGGGATAACACTGAAGCTTTCTTT.

Comments on this clonotype: Germline is not matched at one junction end, which may reflect a read error. This rearrangement joins TRBV27 to TRBJ2-5; no clear D gene. Germline CDR1 reads MNHEY; CDR2 reads SMNVEV (reference sequence). The CDR3 consists of 12 residues. The CDR3 DNA is TGCGCCACCCCGAGGAGACAAGAGACCCAGTACTTC. It codes for CATPRRQETQYF.

About this clonotype itself: This sequence is one base from a far larger clone and is likely a read error. The chain carries TRBV7-9 and TRBJ2-1, with TRBD1 matching over 7 bases. The CDR3 sequence is 15 residues long. The germline V gene has CDR1 SEHNR and CDR2 FQNEAQ (reference sequence). Trimming at V came to 7 bases and at J to 0 bases, leaving 6 bases not matched to a gene. In DNA form, the CDR3 reads TGTGCCAGCAACTCCTCAGGGGGCTCCTACAATGAGCAGTTCTTC. Its protein product is CASNSSGGSYNEQFF.

This clonotype has ten or more counts. The chain employs TRBV20-1 and TRBJ2-5, with D maybe TRBD2 (5 bases). CDR3 length equals 15 residues. V was pared by 1 base and J by 5 bases, with 17 bases between. The germline V gene encodes CDR1 DFQATT and CDR2 SNEGSKA (reference sequence). CDR3 coding DNA: TGCAGTGCTAGAGCCAGTGTTGCTAGCCGGGAGACCCAGTACTTC. It specifies CSARASVASRETQYF.

Many counts were recorded for this clonotype. The V and J genes are TRBV5-1 and TRBJ2-2; D call uncertain. With 5 bases removed from V and 5 bases from J, the gap between germline ends came to 7 bases. CDR1 and CDR2 (germline): SGHRS, YFSETQ. CDR3 length: 12 amino acids. The CDR3 protein is CASRIGTGELFF. The CDR3 nucleotides are TGCGCCAGCAGAATAGGAACCGGGGAGCTGTTTTTT.

This clonotype was detected only a few times. A far more abundant clone sits one base away, making this likely a read error. The rearrangement uses TRBV4-1 and TRBJ2-3, with D tentatively TRBD2 (7 bases). The CDR3 extends over 18 amino acids. The V end lost 0 bases, the J end lost 7 bases, and 23 bases lay between the germline ends. Per the germline V gene, CDR1 is MGHRA and CDR2 is YSYEKL. The CDR3 is CASSQDAPPGGSDYTQYF. CDR3 coding DNA: TGCGCCAGCAGCCAAGATGCCCCCCCGGGGGGCTCCGATTATACGCAGTATTTT.